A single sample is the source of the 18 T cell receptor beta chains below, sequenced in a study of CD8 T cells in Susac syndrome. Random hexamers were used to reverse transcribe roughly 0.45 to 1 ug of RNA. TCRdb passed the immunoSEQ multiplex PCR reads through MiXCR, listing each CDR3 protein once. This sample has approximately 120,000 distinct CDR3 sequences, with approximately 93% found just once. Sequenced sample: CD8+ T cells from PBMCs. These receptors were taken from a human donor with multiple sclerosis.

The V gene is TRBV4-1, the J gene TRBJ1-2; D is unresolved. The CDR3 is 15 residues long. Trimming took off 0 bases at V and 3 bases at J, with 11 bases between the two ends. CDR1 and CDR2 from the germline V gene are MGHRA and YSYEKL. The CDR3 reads CASSQDLYADYGYTF. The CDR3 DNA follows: TGCGCCAGCAGCCAAGACTTGTATGCTGACTATGGCTACACCTTC.

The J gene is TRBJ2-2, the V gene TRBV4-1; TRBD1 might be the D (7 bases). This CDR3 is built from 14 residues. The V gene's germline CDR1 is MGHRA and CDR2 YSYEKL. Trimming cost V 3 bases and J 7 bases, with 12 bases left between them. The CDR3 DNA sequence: TGCGCCAGCAGCCATTCAGGGGGGAGCGGGGAGCTGTTTTTT. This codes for CASSHSGGSGELFF.

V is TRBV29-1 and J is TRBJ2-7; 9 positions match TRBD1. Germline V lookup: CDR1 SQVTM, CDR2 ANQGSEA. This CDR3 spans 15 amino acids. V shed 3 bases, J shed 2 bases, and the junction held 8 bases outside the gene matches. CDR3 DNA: TGCAGCGTTGATCTACCGGGACAGGGTGCCTACGAGCAGTACTTC. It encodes CSVDLPGQGAYEQYF.

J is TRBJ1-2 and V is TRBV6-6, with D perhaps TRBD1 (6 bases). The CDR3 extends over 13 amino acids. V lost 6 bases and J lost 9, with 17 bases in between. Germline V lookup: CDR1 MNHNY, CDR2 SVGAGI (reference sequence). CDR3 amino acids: CASSQRQVARYTF. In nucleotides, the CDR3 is TGTGCCAGCAGCCAGAGACAGGTTGCTCGCTACACCTTC.

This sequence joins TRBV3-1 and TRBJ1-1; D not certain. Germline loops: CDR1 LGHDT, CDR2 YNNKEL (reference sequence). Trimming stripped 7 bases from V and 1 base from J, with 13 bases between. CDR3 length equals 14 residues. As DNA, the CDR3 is TGTGCCAGCACCGATGGGGAGGAGAACACTGAAGCTTTCTTT. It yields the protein CASTDGEENTEAFF.

CDR3 DNA: TGTGCCAGCAGTTTATTTGCCCTAGCGGGGGGCGGGGAGCTGTTTTTT. It yields the protein CASSLFALAGGGELFF. The chain is built from TRBV12-3 or TRBV12-4 and TRBJ2-2; 11 bases agree with TRBD2. The ends lost 2 bases at V and 7 bases at J; junction bases unmatched: 6. This CDR3 comprises 16 residues.

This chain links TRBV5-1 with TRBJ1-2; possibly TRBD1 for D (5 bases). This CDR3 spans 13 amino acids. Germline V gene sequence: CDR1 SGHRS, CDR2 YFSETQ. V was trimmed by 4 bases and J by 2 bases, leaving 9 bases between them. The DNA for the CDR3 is TGCGCCAGCAGCGGGGCGGACAACTATGGCTACACCTTC. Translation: CASSGADNYGYTF.

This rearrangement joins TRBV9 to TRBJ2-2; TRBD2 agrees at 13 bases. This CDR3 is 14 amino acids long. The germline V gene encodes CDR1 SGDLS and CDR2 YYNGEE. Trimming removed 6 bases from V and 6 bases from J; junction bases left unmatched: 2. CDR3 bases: TGTGCCAGCAAGACTAGCGGGGGGTCCGGGGAGCTGTTTTTT. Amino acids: CASKTSGGSGELFF.

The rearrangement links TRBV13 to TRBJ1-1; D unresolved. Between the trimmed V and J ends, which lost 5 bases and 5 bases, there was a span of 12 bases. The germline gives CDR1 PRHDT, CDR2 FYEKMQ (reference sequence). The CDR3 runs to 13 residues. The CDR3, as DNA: TGTGCCAGCAGCGAACAATTGGGGACTGAAGCTTTCTTT. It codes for CASSEQLGTEAFF.

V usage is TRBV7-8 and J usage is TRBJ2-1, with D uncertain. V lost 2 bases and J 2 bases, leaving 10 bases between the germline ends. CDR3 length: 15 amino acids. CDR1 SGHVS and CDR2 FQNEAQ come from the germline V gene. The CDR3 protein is CASSLTVRTYNEQFF. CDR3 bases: TGTGCCAGCAGCTTAACTGTGAGAACCTACAATGAGCAGTTCTTC.

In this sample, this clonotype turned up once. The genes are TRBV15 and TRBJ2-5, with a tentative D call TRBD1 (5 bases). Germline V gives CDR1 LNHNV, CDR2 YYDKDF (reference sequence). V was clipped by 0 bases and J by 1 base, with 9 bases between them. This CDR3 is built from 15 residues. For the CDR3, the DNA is TGTGCCACCAGCAGAGAAGGGGCAGCCCAAGAGACCCAGTACTTC. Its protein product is CATSREGAAQETQYF.

The CDR3 loop reads CACRGSPLNTEAFF. The CDR3 DNA reads as TGTGCCTGCAGGGGATCCCCATTGAACACTGAAGCTTTCTTT. The genes are TRBV30 and TRBJ1-1; TRBD1 might be the D (6 bases). V was trimmed by 6 bases and J by 0 bases, leaving 14 bases between them. CDR3 length equals 14 residues. Germline V gene sequence: CDR1 GTSNPN, CDR2 SVGIG (reference sequence).

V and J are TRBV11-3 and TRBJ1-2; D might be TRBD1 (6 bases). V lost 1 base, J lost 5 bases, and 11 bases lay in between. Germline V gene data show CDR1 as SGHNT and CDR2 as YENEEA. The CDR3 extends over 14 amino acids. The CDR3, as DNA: TGTGCCAGCAGCTTAGGATCGACAGGTTATGGCTACACCTTC. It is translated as CASSLGSTGYGYTF.

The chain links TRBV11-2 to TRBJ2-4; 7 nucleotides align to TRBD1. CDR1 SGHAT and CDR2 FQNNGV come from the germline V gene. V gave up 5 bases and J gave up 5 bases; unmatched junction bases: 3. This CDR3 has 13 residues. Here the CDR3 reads CASSQGTENIQYF. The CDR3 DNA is TGTGCCAGCAGCCAGGGGACAGAAAACATTCAGTACTTC.

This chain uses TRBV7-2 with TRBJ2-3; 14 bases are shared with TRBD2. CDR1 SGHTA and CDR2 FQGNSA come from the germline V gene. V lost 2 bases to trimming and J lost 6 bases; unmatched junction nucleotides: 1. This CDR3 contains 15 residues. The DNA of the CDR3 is TGTGCCAGCAGCTTAAGACTAGCGGGGGGGGATACGCAGTATTTT. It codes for CASSLRLAGGDTQYF.

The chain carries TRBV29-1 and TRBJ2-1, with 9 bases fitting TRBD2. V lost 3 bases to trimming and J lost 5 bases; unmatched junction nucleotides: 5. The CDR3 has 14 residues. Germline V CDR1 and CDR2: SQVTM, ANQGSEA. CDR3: CSVDGLAGNNEQFF. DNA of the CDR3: TGCAGCGTTGACGGTCTAGCGGGAAACAATGAGCAGTTCTTC.

Here the CDR3 reads CASSEAGGRNQPQHF. The DNA of the CDR3 is TGTGCCAGCAGTGAAGCGGGGGGCCGGAATCAGCCCCAGCATTTT. The chain joins TRBV2 to TRBJ1-5; D perhaps matches TRBD1 (6 bases). Trimming shortened V by 0 bases and J by 4 bases, and 10 bases separated the two germline ends. Per germline, CDR1 SNHLY and CDR2 FYNNEI. CDR3 length: 15 amino acids. Drawing the rest from reference TRBV2 and TRBJ1-5, the complete variable domain is EPEVTQTPSHQVTQMGQEVILRCVPISNHLYFYWYRQILGQKVEFLVSFYNNEISEKSEIFDDQFSVERPDGSNFTLKIRSTKLEDSAMYFCASSEAGGRNQPQHFGDGTRLSIL.

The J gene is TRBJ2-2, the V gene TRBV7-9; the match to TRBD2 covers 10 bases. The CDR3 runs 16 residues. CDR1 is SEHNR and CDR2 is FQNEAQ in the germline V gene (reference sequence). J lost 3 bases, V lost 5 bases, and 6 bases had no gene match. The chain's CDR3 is CASSPTSGAYTGELFF. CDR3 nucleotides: TGTGCCAGCAGCCCTACTAGCGGGGCCTACACCGGGGAGCTGTTTTTT.